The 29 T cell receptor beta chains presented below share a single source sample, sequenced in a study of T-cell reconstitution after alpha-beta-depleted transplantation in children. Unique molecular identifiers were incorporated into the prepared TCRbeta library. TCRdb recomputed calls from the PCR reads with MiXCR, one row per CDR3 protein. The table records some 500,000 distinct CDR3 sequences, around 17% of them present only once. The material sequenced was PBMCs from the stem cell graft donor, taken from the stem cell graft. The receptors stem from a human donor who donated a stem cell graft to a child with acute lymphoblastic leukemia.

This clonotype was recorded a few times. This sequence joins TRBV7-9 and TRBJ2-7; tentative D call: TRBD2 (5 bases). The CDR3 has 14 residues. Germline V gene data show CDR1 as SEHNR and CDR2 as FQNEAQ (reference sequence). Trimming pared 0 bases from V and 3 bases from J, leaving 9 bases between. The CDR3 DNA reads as TGTGCCAGCAGCTTAGCTAGCGTTGACTACGAGCAGTACTTC. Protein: CASSLASVDYEQYF.

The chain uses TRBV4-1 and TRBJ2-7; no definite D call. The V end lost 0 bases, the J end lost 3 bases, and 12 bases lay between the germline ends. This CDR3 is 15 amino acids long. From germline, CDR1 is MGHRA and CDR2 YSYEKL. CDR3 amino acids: CASSQDRGLLYEQYF. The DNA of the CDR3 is TGCGCCAGCAGCCAAGATCGCGGCCTCCTCTACGAGCAGTACTTC.

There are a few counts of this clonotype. The CDR3 here is CASRSAGGVNEQYF. CDR3 bases: TGTGCCAGCAGGTCGGCAGGCGGTGTCAACGAGCAGTACTTC. The rearrangement joins TRBV27 to TRBJ2-7, with D unresolved. CDR3 length equals 14 residues. Germline V gene lookup returns CDR1 MNHEY and CDR2 SMNVEV (reference sequence). V was trimmed by 6 bases and J by 5 bases, leaving 17 bases between them.

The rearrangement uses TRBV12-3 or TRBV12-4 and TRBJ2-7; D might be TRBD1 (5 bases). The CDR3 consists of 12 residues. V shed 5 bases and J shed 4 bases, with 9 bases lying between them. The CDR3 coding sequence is TGTGCCAGCAGTCAGGGTAAATACGAGCAGTACTTC. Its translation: CASSQGKYEQYF.

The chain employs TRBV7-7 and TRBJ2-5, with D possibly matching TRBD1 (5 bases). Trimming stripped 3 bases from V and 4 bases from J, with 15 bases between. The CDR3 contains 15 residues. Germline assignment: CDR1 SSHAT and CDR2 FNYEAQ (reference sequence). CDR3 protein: CASSLERGLRETQYF. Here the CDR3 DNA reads TGTGCCAGCAGCTTGGAAAGGGGTCTACGAGAGACCCAGTACTTC.

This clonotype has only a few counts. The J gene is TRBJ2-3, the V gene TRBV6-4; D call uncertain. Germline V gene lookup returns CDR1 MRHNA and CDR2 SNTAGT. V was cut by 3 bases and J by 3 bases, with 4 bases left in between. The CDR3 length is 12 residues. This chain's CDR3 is CASSDGTDTQYF. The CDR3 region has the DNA TGTGCCAGCAGTGATGGAACAGATACGCAGTATTTT.

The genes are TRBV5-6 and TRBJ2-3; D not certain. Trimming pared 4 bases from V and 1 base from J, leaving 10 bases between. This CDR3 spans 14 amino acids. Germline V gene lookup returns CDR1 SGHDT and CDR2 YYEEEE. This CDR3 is CASSLLPRTDTQYF. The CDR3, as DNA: TGTGCCAGCAGCCTACTACCTCGCACAGATACGCAGTATTTT. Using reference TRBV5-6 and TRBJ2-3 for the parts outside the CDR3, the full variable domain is DAGVTQSPTHLIKTRGQQVTLRCSPKSGHDTVSWYQQALGQGPQFIFQYYEEEERQRGNFPDRFSGHQFPNYSSELNVNALLLGDSALYLCASSLLPRTDTQYFGPGTRLTVL.

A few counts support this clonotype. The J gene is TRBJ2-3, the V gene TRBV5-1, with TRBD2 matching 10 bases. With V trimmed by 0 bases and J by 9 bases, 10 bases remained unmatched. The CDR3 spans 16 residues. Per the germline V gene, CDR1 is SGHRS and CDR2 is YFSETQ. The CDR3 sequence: CASSLVLAGESKTQYF. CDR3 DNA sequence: TGCGCCAGCAGCTTGGTCCTAGCGGGAGAATCAAAGACGCAGTATTTT.

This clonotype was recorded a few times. The CDR3 sequence is CASSWGTGFSGNEQFF. CDR3 coding DNA: TGTGCCAGCAGTTGGGGGACAGGGTTTAGCGGCAATGAGCAGTTCTTC. This chain uses TRBV5-6 with TRBJ2-1, with 9 bases identical to TRBD1. With V trimmed by 5 bases and J by 6 bases, 12 bases remained unmatched. This CDR3 is built from 16 residues. In germline, CDR1 is SGHDT, CDR2 YYEEEE.

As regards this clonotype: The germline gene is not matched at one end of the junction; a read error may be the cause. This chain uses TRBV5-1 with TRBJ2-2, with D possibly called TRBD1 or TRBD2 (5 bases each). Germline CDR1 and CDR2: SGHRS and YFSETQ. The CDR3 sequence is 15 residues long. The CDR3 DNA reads TGCGCCAGCAGCCTCGAGGCGATTAACACCGGGGACCTGTTTTTT. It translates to CASSLEAINTGDLFF.

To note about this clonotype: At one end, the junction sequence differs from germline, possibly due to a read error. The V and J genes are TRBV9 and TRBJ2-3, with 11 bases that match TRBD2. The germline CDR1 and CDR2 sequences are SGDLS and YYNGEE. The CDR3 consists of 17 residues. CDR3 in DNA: TGTGCCACCAGCGTAGTCCTAGCGGGAGGCTCCTTAGATACGCAGTATTTT. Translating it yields CATSVVLAGGSLDTQYF.

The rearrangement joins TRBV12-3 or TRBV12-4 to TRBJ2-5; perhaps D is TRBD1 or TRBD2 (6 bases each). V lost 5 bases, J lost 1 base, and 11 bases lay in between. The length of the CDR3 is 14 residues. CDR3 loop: CASSPTGAQETQYF. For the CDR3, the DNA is TGTGCCAGCAGTCCCACGGGGGCCCAAGAGACCCAGTACTTC.

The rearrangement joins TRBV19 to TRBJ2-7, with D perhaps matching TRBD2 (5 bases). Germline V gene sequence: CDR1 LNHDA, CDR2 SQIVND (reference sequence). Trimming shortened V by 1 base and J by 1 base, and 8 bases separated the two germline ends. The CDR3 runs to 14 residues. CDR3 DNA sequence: TGTGCCAGTAGTATAGGAGGGTTTTCCTACGAGCAGTACTTC. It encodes CASSIGGFSYEQYF.

The CDR3 DNA sequence: TGTGCCAGCACTACGCCCAATTCGATCGCCGGGAGGGCGCTGACCGGGGAGCTGTTTTTT. Translated: CASTTPNSIAGRALTGELFF. The chain couples TRBV27 to TRBJ2-2, with 8 bases that match TRBD2. The CDR3 has 20 residues. The V and J ends lost 7 bases and 5 bases, in that order; junction bases with no gene match: 24. From germline, CDR1 is MNHEY and CDR2 SMNVEV (reference sequence).

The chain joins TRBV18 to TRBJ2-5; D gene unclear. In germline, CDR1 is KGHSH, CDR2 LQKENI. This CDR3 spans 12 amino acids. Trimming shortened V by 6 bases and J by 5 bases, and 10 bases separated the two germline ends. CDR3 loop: CASSASSETQYF. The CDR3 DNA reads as TGTGCCAGCTCGGCAAGTTCGGAGACCCAGTACTTC.

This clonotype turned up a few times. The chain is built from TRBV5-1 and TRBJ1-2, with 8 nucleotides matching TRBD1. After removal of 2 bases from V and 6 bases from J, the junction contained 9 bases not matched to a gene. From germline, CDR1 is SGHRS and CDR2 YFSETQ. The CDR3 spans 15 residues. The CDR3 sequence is CASSFWAGGADGYTF. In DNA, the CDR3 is TGCGCCAGCAGCTTTTGGGCAGGGGGCGCGGATGGCTACACCTTC.

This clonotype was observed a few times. Written as DNA, the CDR3 is TGTGCCAGCAGTTTAGGTAGTCAGAACACTGAAGCTTTCTTT. Translating it yields CASSLGSQNTEAFF. The rearrangement joins TRBV12-3 or TRBV12-4 to TRBJ1-1; no clear D. The CDR3 is 14 residues long. V lost 1 base and J lost 1, with 7 bases in between.

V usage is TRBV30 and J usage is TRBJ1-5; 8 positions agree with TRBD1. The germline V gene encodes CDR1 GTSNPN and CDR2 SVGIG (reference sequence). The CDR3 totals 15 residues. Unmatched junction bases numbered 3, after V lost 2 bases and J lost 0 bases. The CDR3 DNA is TGTGCCTGGAGTTCGGGACAGGTTAGCAATCAGCCCCAGCATTTT. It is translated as CAWSSGQVSNQPQHF.

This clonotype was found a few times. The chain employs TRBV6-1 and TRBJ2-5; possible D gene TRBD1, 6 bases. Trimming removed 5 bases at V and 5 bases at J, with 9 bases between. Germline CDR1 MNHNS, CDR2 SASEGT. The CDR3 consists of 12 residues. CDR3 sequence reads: CASSRQAETQYF. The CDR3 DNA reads TGTGCCAGCAGTAGACAGGCGGAGACCCAGTACTTC.

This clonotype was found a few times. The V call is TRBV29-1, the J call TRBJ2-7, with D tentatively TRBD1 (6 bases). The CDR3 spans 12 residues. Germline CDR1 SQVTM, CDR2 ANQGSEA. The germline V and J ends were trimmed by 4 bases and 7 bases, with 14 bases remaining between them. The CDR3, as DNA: TGCAGCGTTGCGACAGGCCTATTGGAGCAGTACTTC. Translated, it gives CSVATGLLEQYF.

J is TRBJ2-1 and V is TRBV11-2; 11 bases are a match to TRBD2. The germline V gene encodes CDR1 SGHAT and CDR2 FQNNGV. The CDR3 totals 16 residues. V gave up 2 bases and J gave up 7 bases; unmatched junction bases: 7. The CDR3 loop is CASSLSLAGGLNEQFF. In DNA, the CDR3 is TGTGCCAGCAGCTTATCCTTAGCGGGAGGGCTAAATGAGCAGTTCTTC.

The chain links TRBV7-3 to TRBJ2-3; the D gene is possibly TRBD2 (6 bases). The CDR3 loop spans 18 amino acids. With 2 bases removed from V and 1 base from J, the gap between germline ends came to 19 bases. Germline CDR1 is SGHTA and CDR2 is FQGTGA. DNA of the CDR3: TGTGCCAGCAGCTTAGAGGCGACTACGTGGGGGGGCACAGATACGCAGTATTTT. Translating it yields CASSLEATTWGGTDTQYF.

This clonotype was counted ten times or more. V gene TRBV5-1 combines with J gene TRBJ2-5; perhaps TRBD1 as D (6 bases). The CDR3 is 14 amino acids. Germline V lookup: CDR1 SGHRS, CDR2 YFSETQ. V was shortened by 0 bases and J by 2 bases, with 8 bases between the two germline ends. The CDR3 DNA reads TGCGCCAGCAGCTTGGGCGGACAGCAAGAGACCCAGTACTTC. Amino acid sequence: CASSLGGQQETQYF.

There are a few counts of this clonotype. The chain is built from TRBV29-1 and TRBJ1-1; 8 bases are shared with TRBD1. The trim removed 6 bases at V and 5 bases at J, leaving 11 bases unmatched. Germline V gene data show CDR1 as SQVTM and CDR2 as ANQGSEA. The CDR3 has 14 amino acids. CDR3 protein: CSVRRTGWGTEAFF. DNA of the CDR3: TGCAGCGTCAGACGGACAGGGTGGGGGACTGAAGCTTTCTTT.

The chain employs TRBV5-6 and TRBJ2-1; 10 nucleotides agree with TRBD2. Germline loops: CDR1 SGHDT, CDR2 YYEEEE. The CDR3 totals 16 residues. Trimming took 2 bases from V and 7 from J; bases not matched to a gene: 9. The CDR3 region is CASSLLAGPPSNEQFF. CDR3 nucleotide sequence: TGTGCCAGCAGCTTACTAGCGGGACCTCCCTCAAATGAGCAGTTCTTC.

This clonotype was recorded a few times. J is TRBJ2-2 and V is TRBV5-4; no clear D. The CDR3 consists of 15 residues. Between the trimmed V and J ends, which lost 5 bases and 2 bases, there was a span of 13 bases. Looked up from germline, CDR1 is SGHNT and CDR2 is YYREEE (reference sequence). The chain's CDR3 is CASSSTLFNTGELFF. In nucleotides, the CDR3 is TGTGCCAGCAGTTCTACACTGTTCAACACCGGGGAGCTGTTTTTT.

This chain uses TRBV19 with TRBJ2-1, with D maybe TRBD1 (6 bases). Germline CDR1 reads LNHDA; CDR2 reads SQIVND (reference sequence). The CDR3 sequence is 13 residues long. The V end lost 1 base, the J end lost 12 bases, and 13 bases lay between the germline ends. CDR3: CASSIGHRVVQFF. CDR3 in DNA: TGTGCCAGTAGTATAGGTCACAGGGTTGTGCAGTTCTTC.

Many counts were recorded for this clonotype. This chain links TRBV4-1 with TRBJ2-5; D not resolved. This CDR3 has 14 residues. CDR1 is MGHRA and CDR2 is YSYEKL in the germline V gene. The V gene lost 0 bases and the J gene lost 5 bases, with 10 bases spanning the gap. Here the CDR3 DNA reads TGCGCCAGCAGCCAAGACCCCAGTACTGAGACCCAGTACTTC. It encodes CASSQDPSTETQYF.

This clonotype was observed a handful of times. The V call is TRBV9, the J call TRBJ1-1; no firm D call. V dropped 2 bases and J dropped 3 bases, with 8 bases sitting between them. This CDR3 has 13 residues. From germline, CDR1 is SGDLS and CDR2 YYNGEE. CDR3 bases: TGTGCCAGCAGCGTCCTAGGGCACACTGAAGCTTTCTTT. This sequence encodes CASSVLGHTEAFF. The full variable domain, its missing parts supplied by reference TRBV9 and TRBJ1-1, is DSGVTQTPKHLITATGQRVTLRCSPRSGDLSVYWYQQSLDQGLQFLIQYYNGEERAKGNILERFSAQQFPDLHSELNLSSLELGDSALYFCASSVLGHTEAFFGQGTRLTVV.